This T cell receptor beta chain was documented in a study of T cells after yellow fever vaccination. Study information: Low-cell-number fractions underwent preparation using SMART-Seq v4 Ultra Low Input. Study conclusions and caveats: The study re-detected most primary-vaccination clones after the booster (approximately 96% CD4, around 89% CD8). Although the secondary response was weaker, it peaked faster, at day 5 versus 15.

TCR cDNA, made by 5'RACE template switching, carried an added universal primer site and UMIs. From the 5' RACE reads, TCRdb called clonotypes with MiXCR, one entry per CDR3 protein. The sample shows approximately 510,000 distinct CDR3 sequences, 21% of them seen only once. V was shortened by 5 bases and J by 5 bases, with 15 bases between the two germline ends. The CDR3 totals 14 residues. Germline assignment: CDR1 SGHVS and CDR2 FNYEAQ. Comments on this clonotype: Its target is unknown.

V is TRBV7-6 and J is TRBJ2-5, with unresolved D. The sequence was collected from a young man who received the YFV17D yellow fever vaccine. The sample in question was PBMCs, obtained approximately 22 days after the first yellow fever vaccination. CDR3 bases: TGTGCCAGCAGCCCATCCATAACCCCGGAGACCCAGTACTTC. As protein: CASSPSITPETQYF. Supplemented by reference TRBV7-6 and TRBJ2-5, the full variable domain reads GAGVSQSPRYKVTKRGQDVALRCDPISGHVSLYWYRQALGQGPEFLTYFNYEAQQDKSGLPNDRFSAERPEGSISTLTIQRTEQRDSAMYRCASSPSITPETQYFGPGTRLLVL.